Here is one T cell receptor (beta chain) with its context. Trimming left V 5 bases short and J 4 bases short, with 8 bases between. CDR3 length equals 12 residues. Germline loops: CDR1 MNHEY, CDR2 SVGEGT. Per the original data handling: Reference gene primer amplification gave estimated nucleated cell counts. Measured with immunoSEQ multiplex PCR; TCRdb has only the in-frame clones, and not every one. D and trimming come from the DNA, and the V and J calls and clone size come from that table. The data hold a few hundred thousand clones, with 80% to 90% observed a single time. This specimen belongs to a study of blood T cell repertoires in COVID-19. Study as a whole: Collection of acute and convalescent COVID-19 samples took place in the United States, Italy and Spain. The analysed material was cDNA or gDNA that came from T cells, B-cell-depleted T cells, or PBMCs.

The chain employs TRBV6-2 or TRBV6-3 and TRBJ1-1; a possible D gene is TRBD1 (5 bases). This TCR derives from a man in his 60s with acute or convalescent COVID-19. The source material was peripheral blood. Here the CDR3 DNA reads TGTGCCAGCAGTAGTCAGGGCACTGAAGCTTTCTTT. As protein: CASSSQGTEAFF.